The sequence of this T cell receptor beta chain was determined in a study of cytomegalovirus exposure and HLA in healthy donors. Primers for the PCR totalled 60 Vbeta and 13 Jbeta. Profiling relied on immunoSEQ multiplex PCR, and the TCRdb table lists in-frame clones only, not all of them. The sample carries about 130,000 clones, 79% recorded once. J was trimmed by 4 bases and V by 4 bases; bases with no gene match: 19. This CDR3 comprises 19 residues. The germline CDR1 and CDR2 sequences are SGHKS and YYEKEE (reference sequence). The source of this sequence is a middle-aged man in good health and CMV-seropositive. Sequencing input: PBMCs. The chain couples TRBV5-5 to TRBJ1-5, with TRBD1 identical over 8 bases. The CDR3: CASSLSPYVRTGWNQPQHF. The CDR3 DNA is TGTGCCAGCAGCCTGAGCCCGTACGTGCGGACAGGGTGGAATCAGCCCCAGCATTTT.